The 16 T cell receptor beta chains listed next were all sequenced from one sample in a study of blood T cell repertoires in COVID-19. The protocol was immunoSEQ multiplex PCR, while the TCRdb copy is restricted to in-frame clones and leaves out a portion. The sample yields roughly 190,000 clones, around 83% seen once. The sequenced sample consisted of peripheral blood. These receptor sequences come from a woman aged 40-49 years with acute or convalescent COVID-19.

This sequence joins TRBV6-5 and TRBJ1-2; tentative D call: TRBD1 (6 bases). The V gene lost 0 bases and the J gene lost 8 bases, with 16 bases spanning the gap. The V gene's germline CDR1 is MNHEY and CDR2 SVGAGI. The CDR3 totals 15 residues. The CDR3 coding sequence is TGTGCCAGCAGTTACTCCCCGACAGGATCGTTGGGCTACACCTTC. Protein sequence: CASSYSPTGSLGYTF.

This chain uses TRBV6-2 or TRBV6-3 with TRBJ2-7, with TRBD2 identical over 9 bases. V lost 2 bases, J lost 1 base, and 9 bases stayed unmatched. Germline V gene sequence: CDR1 MNHEY, CDR2 SVGEGT. The CDR3 covers 17 residues. CDR3 region: CASSYGASGKTSYEQYF. CDR3 bases: TGTGCCAGCAGTTACGGGGCTAGCGGGAAGACGTCCTACGAGCAGTACTTC.

V and J are TRBV5-1 and TRBJ2-1; 9 bases line up with TRBD2. Trimming took 1 base from V and 4 from J; bases not matched to a gene: 3. CDR1 is SGHRS and CDR2 is YFSETQ in the germline V gene. The CDR3 loop spans 15 amino acids. The CDR3 here is CASSLRLAGYNEQFF. CDR3 DNA: TGCGCCAGCAGCTTGCGGCTAGCGGGGTACAATGAGCAGTTCTTC.

The chain combines TRBV3-1 (or the pseudogene TRBV3-2) with TRBJ2-4; tentative D call: TRBD1 (6 bases). The CDR3 length is 19 residues. The V gene lost 4 bases and the J gene lost 1 base, with 23 bases spanning the gap. CDR1 is LGHDT and CDR2 is YNNKEL in the germline V gene (reference sequence). The CDR3 sequence: CASSPKGGAGEIAKNIQYF. The CDR3 DNA reads TGTGCCAGCAGCCCAAAAGGTGGGGCAGGGGAGATTGCCAAAAACATTCAGTACTTC.

The rearrangement joins TRBV5-6 to TRBJ1-2, with D tentatively TRBD1 (5 bases). This CDR3 region has 18 residues. Germline CDR1 and CDR2: SGHDT and YYEEEE. V shed 2 bases and J shed 4 bases, with 24 bases lying between them. In nucleotides, the CDR3 is TGTGCCAGCAGCTTCGGGGGGATGGGTCCTAGACCCGGCTATGGCTACACCTTC. Residues: CASSFGGMGPRPGYGYTF. Full variable domain (rest looked up from reference TRBV5-6 and TRBJ1-2): DAGVTQSPTHLIKTRGQQVTLRCSPKSGHDTVSWYQQALGQGPQFIFQYYEEEERQRGNFPDRFSGHQFPNYSSELNVNALLLGDSALYLCASSFGGMGPRPGYGYTFGSGTRLTVV.

The chain combines TRBV11-2 with TRBJ2-1; 14 bases map to TRBD2. Per germline, CDR1 SGHAT and CDR2 FQNNGV. The CDR3 has 19 amino acids. Unmatched junction bases numbered 9, after V lost 4 bases and J lost 1 base. The CDR3 is CASSSTGLAGVGSYNEQFF. DNA of the CDR3: TGTGCCAGCAGCTCCACGGGACTAGCGGGAGTGGGTTCCTACAATGAGCAGTTCTTC.

The gene calls are TRBV6-5 and TRBJ1-6; D remains unclear. This CDR3 comprises 14 residues. Trimming pared 4 bases from V and 13 bases from J, leaving 17 bases between. Germline-derived CDR1 and CDR2 are MNHEY and SVGAGI. The CDR3 reads CASSSLSGRAPLHF. CDR3 sequence (DNA): TGTGCCAGCAGTTCCCTCTCTGGGCGGGCTCCCCTCCACTTT.

The chain is built from TRBV2 and TRBJ2-5; TRBD2 matches at 8 bases. V lost 10 bases and J lost 1; bases outside the gene matches: 5. The CDR3 covers 13 residues. The germline V gene encodes CDR1 SNHLY and CDR2 FYNNEI. The CDR3 spells CATTGTSQETQYF. Here the CDR3 DNA reads TGTGCCACGACCGGGACTAGCCAAGAGACCCAGTACTTC.

The chain employs TRBV15 and TRBJ2-7; 9 bases align to TRBD1. CDR1 is LNHNV, CDR2 YYDKDF, per germline (reference sequence). The V gene end was trimmed by 5 bases and the J gene end by 0 bases; junction bases not matched to a gene: 14. The CDR3 sequence is 18 residues long. CDR3 in amino acids: CATSDLLRGTGSSYEQYF. The CDR3 DNA sequence: TGTGCCACCAGCGATCTCCTCAGGGGGACAGGGAGCTCCTACGAGCAGTACTTC.

The genes are TRBV3-1 (or the pseudogene TRBV3-2) and TRBJ2-3, with 8 bases aligning to TRBD2. CDR1 is LGHDT and CDR2 is YNNKEL in the germline V gene (reference sequence). The V gene end was trimmed by 3 bases and the J gene end by 4 bases; junction bases not matched to a gene: 15. The CDR3 is 18 amino acids. The CDR3 nucleotides read TGTGCCAGCAGCCAGGAAACATTAGCGGGATATTGGGCAGATACGCAGTATTTT. This encodes CASSQETLAGYWADTQYF.

This clone was detected only once. The V gene is TRBV6-5, the J gene TRBJ1-2; 10 bases line up with TRBD1. Trimming removed 7 bases from V and 6 bases from J; junction bases left unmatched: 11. The germline CDR1 and CDR2 sequences are MNHEY and SVGAGI. This CDR3 region has 15 residues. Written as DNA, the CDR3 is TGTGCCAGCACCCGAGGGGGGGACAGGGGTAATGGCTACACCTTC. It translates to CASTRGGDRGNGYTF.

In nucleotides, the CDR3 is TGTGCCAGCACCCAACAGGGGTGGACTGAAGCTTTCTTT. This encodes CASTQQGWTEAFF. The V call is TRBV28, the J call TRBJ1-1; TRBD1 matches at 7 bases. CDR1 and CDR2 (germline): MDHEN, SYDVKM. After removal of 7 bases from V and 5 bases from J, the junction contained 7 bases not matched to a gene. There are 13 residues in the CDR3.

This chain's CDR3 is CASSLAGGPEYNEQFF. CDR3 in DNA: TGTGCCAGCAGCTTAGCGGGGGGCCCCGAATACAATGAGCAGTTCTTC. The rearrangement uses TRBV7-3 and TRBJ2-1, with TRBD2 matching 8 bases. The CDR3 extends over 16 amino acids. The V segment lost 2 bases and the J segment 4 bases; nucleotides outside the gene matches: 7. The germline V gene encodes CDR1 SGHTA and CDR2 FQGTGA.

The chain has TRBV6-2 or TRBV6-3 and TRBJ2-1; 11 positions agree with TRBD2. The V gene's germline CDR1 is MNHEY and CDR2 SVGEGT. The CDR3 runs to 15 residues. Trimming took 4 bases from V and 3 from J; bases not matched to a gene: 2. CDR3 bases: TGTGCCAGCAGTTTCCTAGCGGGGGGCTACAATGAGCAGTTCTTC. Translation gives CASSFLAGGYNEQFF.

This clone came up once. CDR3 sequence (DNA): TGCGCCAGCAGCCCTTGGGACAGGGGCCGGGGTGAGCAGTTCTTC. It encodes CASSPWDRGRGEQFF. The chain has TRBV5-1 and TRBJ2-1, with 10 positions matching TRBD1. With 4 bases clipped from V and 9 bases from J, the junction kept 10 bases outside the gene matches. In germline, CDR1 is SGHRS, CDR2 YFSETQ. The CDR3 covers 15 residues.

The chain recombines TRBV5-1 with TRBJ1-3, with unresolved D. Per the germline V gene, CDR1 is SGHRS and CDR2 is YFSETQ. The CDR3 consists of 15 residues. Trimming left V 4 bases short and J 3 bases short, with 14 bases between. DNA of the CDR3: TGCGCCAGCAGCCCGACGGCAGGCGATGGAAACACCATATATTTT. Translated: CASSPTAGDGNTIYF.